This T cell receptor beta chain stems from a study of regulatory T cells in long-lasting Graves disease. Overall study: The study enrolled newly diagnosed Graves' patients on antithyroid drugs under 3 months.

CDR3 regions were amplified by Arm-PCR using iRepertoire HTBI primers to build TCR beta libraries. One entry per CDR3 protein, called by TCRdb with MiXCR from the multiplex PCR reads. This table holds over 500,000 distinct CDR3 sequences, 16% found once. Time point of the sample: newly diagnosed GD, antithyroid drugs for less than 3 months. The TCR library was prepared using RNA isolated from PBMCs. The patients included were those that came from an endocrinology department in Xi'an, China. As collected, the peripheral blood samples measured about 9.6 milliliters each and went into EDTA tubes. The CDR3 totals 12 residues. V was clipped by 10 bases and J by 3 bases, with 13 bases between them. Germline loops: CDR1 ENHRY, CDR2 SYGVKD. This same sample was also taken into another study, of T cells in Graves' hyperthyroidism and ophthalmopathy. This second study notes: With the HTBI primer set, the TCR CDR3 went through a first round of RT-PCR.

The rearrangement joins TRBV10-3 to TRBJ2-7, with D possibly being TRBD1 (6 bases). The receptor comes from a woman aged 25 to 39 with Graves disease. The sample consisted of peripheral blood mononuclear cells (PBMCs), taken at new diagnosis, from a patient treated with antithyroid drugs. Written as DNA, the CDR3 is TGTGCCACTCTTACGGACAGCTACGAGCAGTACTTC. Its translation: CATLTDSYEQYF.